The T cell receptor (beta chain) under discussion was sequenced for a study of brain T cells in children with intractable seizures. A note on this clone: What it binds is unknown.

Time point indicated: blood from clinic visit 5 months post-surgery; TSC patient then seizure free. With 4 bases removed from V and 0 bases from J, the gap between germline ends came to 9 bases. This CDR3 has 14 amino acids. Germline CDR1 is SNHLY and CDR2 is FYNNEI. The data were produced by immunoSEQ multiplex PCR, yet TCRdb's version contains in-frame clones alone and is incomplete. The profile shows about 340,000 clones, over 90% of them singletons. Study-level points and caveats: Only CDR3 sequence similarity suggested viral specificity, without known HCMV serostatus.

This clonotype was sampled from a boy under two years old with tuberous sclerosis and intractable seizures. This sequence joins TRBV2 and TRBJ1-1; D is possibly TRBD1 (6 bases). This specimen was peripheral blood, taken less than 6 months after surgery. For the CDR3, the DNA is TGTGCCAGCAGTGTCGGGGGGCTGAACACTGAAGCTTTCTTT. It translates to CASSVGGLNTEAFF.